These 5 T cell receptor beta chains were all obtained from the same sample, sequenced in a study of control samples from healthy donors and cancer patients. Sequenced by immunoSEQ multiplex PCR; TCRdb stores in-frame clones only, minus some. The table has 90,000 to 130,000 clones, 70% to 90% seen once. Sequencing was carried out using PBMCs. These receptors originate from a woman aged 55-69 years with lung cancer.

The rearrangement uses TRBV3-1 (or the pseudogene TRBV3-2) and TRBJ1-5; D not resolved. Germline lookup yields CDR1 LGHDT and CDR2 YNNKEL (reference sequence). Deletions cut 0 bases from V and 6 bases from J, with 9 bases between. This CDR3 comprises 14 residues. CDR3 sequence reads: CASSQEGSGQPQHF. In nucleotides, the CDR3 is TGTGCCAGCAGCCAAGAGGGGAGCGGTCAGCCCCAGCATTTT.

CDR3 loop: CASRLDLATNEKLFF. DNA for the CDR3: TGTGCCAGCAGACTTGATCTAGCAACTAATGAAAAACTGTTTTTT. J is TRBJ1-4 and V is TRBV6-5; no reliable D call. With 6 bases removed from V and 0 bases from J, the gap between germline ends came to 11 bases. Germline lookup yields CDR1 MNHEY and CDR2 SVGAGI. The CDR3 is made up of 15 amino acids.

The chain recombines TRBV7-2 with TRBJ1-2; D uncertain. Germline-derived CDR1 and CDR2 are SGHTA and FQGNSA. The CDR3 totals 13 residues. The ends were cut back, 1 base at V and 3 bases at J, with 6 bases in the middle. The CDR3 bases are TGTGCCAGCAGCTTAGATCCTGACTATGGCTACACCTTC. Its translation: CASSLDPDYGYTF.

The rearrangement uses TRBV5-4 and TRBJ1-6; 10 bases fit TRBD1. CDR3 length: 14 residues. CDR1 is SGHNT, CDR2 YYREEE, per germline (reference sequence). With 3 bases clipped from V and 7 bases from J, the junction kept 1 base outside the gene matches. DNA of the CDR3: TGTGCCAGCAGCTGGGGACAGGGGAATTCACCCCTCCACTTT. Translating gives CASSWGQGNSPLHF.

The rearrangement uses TRBV10-3 and TRBJ1-5; 10 bases match TRBD1. Germline V gene lookup returns CDR1 ENHRY and CDR2 SYGVKD. V lost 0 bases and J lost 0; bases outside the gene matches: 17. The CDR3 extends over 22 amino acids. DNA of the CDR3: TGTGCCATCAGTGAGTCATGGACAGGGGGATCTCGGAAGATTTATAGCAATCAGCCCCAGCATTTT. It encodes CAISESWTGGSRKIYSNQPQHF.